Reported below is one T cell receptor (beta chain). Other DNA sequences of this sample code for an identical CDR3. Per the authors' pipeline: The assay estimated nucleated cells by amplifying reference gene primers. Clones were read by immunoSEQ multiplex PCR, and TCRdb kept only the in-frame ones, dropping some. That table is the source of V, J and clone size, and D and trimming were worked out from the DNA. The sample includes some 350,000 clones, about 90% seen only once; the top ten take roughly 6.8%. This entry comes from a study of blood T cell repertoires in COVID-19. Turning to the study itself: Sites across the United States, Italy and Spain contributed samples from acute and convalescent COVID-19. T cells, B-cell-depleted T cells, or PBMCs provided the cDNA or gDNA that served as material.

This CDR3 has 14 residues. Per germline, CDR1 LNHDA and CDR2 SQIVND (reference sequence). The V and J ends lost 3 bases and 4 bases respectively, with 10 bases between them. This receptor was identified in a man aged 18 to 29 with active or convalescent COVID-19. Sequenced input: peripheral blood. This chain uses TRBV19 with TRBJ2-1; possibly TRBD1 for D (5 bases). DNA for the CDR3: TGTGCCAGTAGTATCCTGGCAGGGTACAATGAGCAGTTCTTC. It translates to CASSILAGYNEQFF.